This T cell receptor beta chain came from a study of blood T cell repertoires in COVID-19. Looking at the study overall: Some COVID-19 samples were acute and others convalescent; all came from the United States, Italy and Spain. Sources were T cells, B-cell-depleted T cells, or PBMCs; the material itself was cDNA or gDNA.

Under the authors' procedure: Amplification with reference gene primers provided the estimates of nucleated cell counts. Profiled with immunoSEQ multiplex PCR; TCRdb holds only in-frame clones, not every one. D and trimming come from the DNA, and the V and J calls and clone size come from that table. The repertoire holds about 190,000 clones, with 70% to 80% as singletons. Unmatched junction bases numbered 4, after V lost 6 bases and J lost 1 base. From germline, CDR1 is LNHDA and CDR2 SQIVND (reference sequence). The CDR3 has 14 amino acids. Sequenced sample: peripheral blood. The rearrangement links TRBV19 to TRBJ2-7, with 9 positions matching TRBD1. This clonotype was sampled from a woman between 50 and 59 years old with acute or convalescent COVID-19. The CDR3 DNA reads as TGTGCCAGTAGCACAGGGGGCGGGTCCTACGAGCAGTACTTC. This translates into CASSTGGGSYEQYF.